This T cell receptor (beta chain) was obtained from a study of vaccination effects on CD4 cells after COVID-19. The CDR3 extends over 12 amino acids. Between the trimmed V and J ends, which lost 0 bases and 2 bases, there was a span of 1 base. From germline, CDR1 is SNHLY and CDR2 FYNNEI. Antigen-specific CD4+ T cells were expanded (with viral peptide pools) by the ViraFEST assay ahead of sequencing. The authors isolated CD4+ T cells after around 10 days of culture. Two doses of BNT162b2 or mRNA-1273 vaccine were administered to participants. General study points: The study got few convalescent patients and did not collect any early post-infection timepoints.

Clones were sequenced by immunoSEQ multiplex PCR, and TCRdb holds only the in-frame ones, with some missing. The sample shows about 69,000 clones, roughly 79% of them seen only once. A remark on this clone: Its antigen remains unidentified.

The V and J genes are TRBV2 and TRBJ1-1; unclear D gene. Sample: CD4+ T cells from PBMCs cultured with HCoV-OC43 spike peptides, taken after COVID-19 vaccination. Subset indicated: HCoV-OC43 spike overlapping peptide pool stimulation. The receptor comes from a human donor who received a COVID-19 vaccine. CDR3 nucleotides: TGTGCCAGCAGTGAAGCTAACACTGAAGCTTTCTTT. It translates to CASSEANTEAFF.